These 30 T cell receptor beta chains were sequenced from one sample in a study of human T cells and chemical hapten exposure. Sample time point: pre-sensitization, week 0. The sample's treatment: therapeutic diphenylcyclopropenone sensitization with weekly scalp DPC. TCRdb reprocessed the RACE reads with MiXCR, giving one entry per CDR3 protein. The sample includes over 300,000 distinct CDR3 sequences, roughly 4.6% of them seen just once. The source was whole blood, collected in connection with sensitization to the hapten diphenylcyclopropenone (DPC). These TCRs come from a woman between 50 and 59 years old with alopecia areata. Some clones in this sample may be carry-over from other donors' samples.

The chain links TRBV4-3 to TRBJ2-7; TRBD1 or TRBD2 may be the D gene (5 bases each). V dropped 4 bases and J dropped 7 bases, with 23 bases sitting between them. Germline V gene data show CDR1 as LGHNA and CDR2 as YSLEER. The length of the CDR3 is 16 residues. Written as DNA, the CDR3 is TGCGCCAGCAGCCTCGGACACTCCCTAACAACGGGGGAGCAGTACTTC. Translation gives CASSLGHSLTTGEQYF.

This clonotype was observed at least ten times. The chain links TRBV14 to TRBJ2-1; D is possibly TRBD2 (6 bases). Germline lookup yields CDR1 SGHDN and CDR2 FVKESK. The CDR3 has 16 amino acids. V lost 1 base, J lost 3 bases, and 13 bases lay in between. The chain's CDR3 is CASSQAEAGSYNEQFF. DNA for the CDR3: TGTGCCAGCAGCCAAGCAGAGGCGGGAAGCTACAATGAGCAGTTCTTC.

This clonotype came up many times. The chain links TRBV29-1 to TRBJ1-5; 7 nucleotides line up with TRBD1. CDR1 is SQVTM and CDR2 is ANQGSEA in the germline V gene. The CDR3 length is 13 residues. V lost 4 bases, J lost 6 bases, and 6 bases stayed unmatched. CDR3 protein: CSVGQGPSQPQHF. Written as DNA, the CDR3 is TGCAGCGTTGGACAGGGCCCCAGTCAGCCCCAGCATTTT.

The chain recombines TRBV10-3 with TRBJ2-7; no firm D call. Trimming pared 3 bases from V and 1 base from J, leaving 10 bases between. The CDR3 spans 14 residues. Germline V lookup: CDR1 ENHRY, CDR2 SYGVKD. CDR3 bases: TGTGCCATCAGTGAACGTGGGTTTTCCTACGAGCAGTACTTC. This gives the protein CAISERGFSYEQYF.

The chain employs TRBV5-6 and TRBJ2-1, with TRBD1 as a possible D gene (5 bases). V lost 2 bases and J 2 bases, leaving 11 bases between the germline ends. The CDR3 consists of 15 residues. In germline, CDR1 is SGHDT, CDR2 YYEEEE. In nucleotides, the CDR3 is TGTGCCAGCAGCTTCACTGCAGGGCCCTACAATGAGCAGTTCTTC. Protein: CASSFTAGPYNEQFF.

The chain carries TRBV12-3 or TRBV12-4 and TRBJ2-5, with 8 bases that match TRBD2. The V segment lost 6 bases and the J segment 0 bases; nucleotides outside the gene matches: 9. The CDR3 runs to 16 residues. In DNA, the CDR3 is TGTGCCAGCAGCCCCCCATCACTAGCGGACCAAGAGACCCAGTACTTC. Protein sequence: CASSPPSLADQETQYF.

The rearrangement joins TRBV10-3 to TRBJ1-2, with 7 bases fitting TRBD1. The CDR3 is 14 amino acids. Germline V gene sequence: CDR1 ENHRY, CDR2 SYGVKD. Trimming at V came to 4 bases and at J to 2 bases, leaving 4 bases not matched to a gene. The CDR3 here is CAISGDRSNYGYTF. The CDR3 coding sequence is TGTGCCATCAGTGGGGACAGATCAAACTATGGCTACACCTTC.

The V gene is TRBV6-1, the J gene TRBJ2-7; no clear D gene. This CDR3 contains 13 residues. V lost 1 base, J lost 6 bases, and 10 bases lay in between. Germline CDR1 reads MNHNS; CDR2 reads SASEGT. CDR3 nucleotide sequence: TGTGCCAGCAGTGAAGGACTGGGCCGCGAGCAGTACTTC. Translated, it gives CASSEGLGREQYF.

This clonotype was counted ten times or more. The chain's CDR3 is CASSQKGLANNEQFF. The CDR3 DNA reads TGTGCCAGCAGTCAGAAAGGACTAGCGAACAATGAGCAGTTCTTC. The rearrangement joins TRBV3-1 to TRBJ2-1, with 9 positions matching TRBD2. Trimming took 6 bases from V and 5 from J; bases not matched to a gene: 8. The CDR3 extends over 15 amino acids. In germline, CDR1 is LGHDT, CDR2 YNNKEL (reference sequence).

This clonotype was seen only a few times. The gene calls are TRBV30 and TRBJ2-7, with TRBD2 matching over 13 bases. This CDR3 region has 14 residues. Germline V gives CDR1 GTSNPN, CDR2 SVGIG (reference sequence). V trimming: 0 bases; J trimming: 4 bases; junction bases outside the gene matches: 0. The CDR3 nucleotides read TGTGCCTGGAGTGTACTAGCGGGAGGGTACGAGCAGTACTTC. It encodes CAWSVLAGGYEQYF.

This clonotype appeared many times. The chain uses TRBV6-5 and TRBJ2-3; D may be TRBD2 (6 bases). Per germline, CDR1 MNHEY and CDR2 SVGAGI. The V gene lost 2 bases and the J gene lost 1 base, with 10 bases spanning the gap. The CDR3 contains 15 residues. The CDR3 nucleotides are TGTGCCAGCAGTTACGGCGGGGTGGGCACAGATACGCAGTATTTT. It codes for CASSYGGVGTDTQYF.

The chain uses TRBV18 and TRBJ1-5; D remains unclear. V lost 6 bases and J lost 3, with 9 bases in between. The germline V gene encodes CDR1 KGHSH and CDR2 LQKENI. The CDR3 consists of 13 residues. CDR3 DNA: TGTGCCAGCTCTAACGGTCTCAATCAGCCCCAGCATTTT. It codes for CASSNGLNQPQHF.

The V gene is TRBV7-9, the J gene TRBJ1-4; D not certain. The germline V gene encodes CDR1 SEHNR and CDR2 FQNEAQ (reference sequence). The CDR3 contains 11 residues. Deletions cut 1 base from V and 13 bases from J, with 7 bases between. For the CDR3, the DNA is TGTGCCAGCAGCTTAGATGTTGCACTGTTTTTT. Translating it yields CASSLDVALFF. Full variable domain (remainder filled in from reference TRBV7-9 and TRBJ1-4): DTGVSQNPRHKITKRGQNVTFRCDPISEHNRLYWYRQTLGQGPEFLTYFQNEAQLEKSRLLSDRFSAERPKGSFSTLEIQRTEQGDSAMYLCASSLDVALFFGSGTQLSVL.

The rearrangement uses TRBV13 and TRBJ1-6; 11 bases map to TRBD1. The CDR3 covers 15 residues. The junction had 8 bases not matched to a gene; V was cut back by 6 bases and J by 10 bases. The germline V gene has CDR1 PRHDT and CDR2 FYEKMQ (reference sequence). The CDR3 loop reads CASRHRTGGDSPLHF. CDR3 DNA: TGTGCCAGCAGGCATAGGACAGGGGGCGACTCACCCCTCCACTTT.

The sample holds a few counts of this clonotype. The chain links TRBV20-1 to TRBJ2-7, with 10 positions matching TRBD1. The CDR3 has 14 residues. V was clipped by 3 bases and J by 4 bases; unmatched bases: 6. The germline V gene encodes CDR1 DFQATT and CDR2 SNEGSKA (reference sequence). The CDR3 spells CSASKGTGAYEQYF. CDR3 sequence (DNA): TGCAGTGCTAGTAAGGGGACAGGGGCTTACGAGCAGTACTTC.

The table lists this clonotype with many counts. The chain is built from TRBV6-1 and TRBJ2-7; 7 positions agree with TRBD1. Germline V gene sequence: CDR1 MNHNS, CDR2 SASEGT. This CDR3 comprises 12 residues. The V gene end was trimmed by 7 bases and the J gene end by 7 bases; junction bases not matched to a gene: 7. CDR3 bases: TGTGCCAGCATGGACAGGCCAAGGGAGCAGTACTTC. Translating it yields CASMDRPREQYF.

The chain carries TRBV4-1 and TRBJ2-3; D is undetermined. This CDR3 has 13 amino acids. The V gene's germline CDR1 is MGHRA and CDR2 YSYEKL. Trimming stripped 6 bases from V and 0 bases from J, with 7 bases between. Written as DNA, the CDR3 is TGCGCCAGCAGGTGGGAAAGCACAGATACGCAGTATTTT. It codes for CASRWESTDTQYF.

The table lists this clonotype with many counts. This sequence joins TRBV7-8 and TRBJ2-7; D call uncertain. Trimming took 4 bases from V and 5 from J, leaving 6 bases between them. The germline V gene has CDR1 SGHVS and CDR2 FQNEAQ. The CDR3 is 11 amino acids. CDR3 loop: CASSSEDEQYF. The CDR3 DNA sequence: TGTGCCAGCAGCTCCGAGGACGAGCAGTACTTC. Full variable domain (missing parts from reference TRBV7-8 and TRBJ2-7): GAGVSQSPRYKVAKRGQDVALRCDPISGHVSLFWYQQALGQGPEFLTYFQNEAQLDKSGLPSDRFFAERPEGSVSTLKIQRTQQEDSAVYLCASSSEDEQYFGPGTRLTVT.

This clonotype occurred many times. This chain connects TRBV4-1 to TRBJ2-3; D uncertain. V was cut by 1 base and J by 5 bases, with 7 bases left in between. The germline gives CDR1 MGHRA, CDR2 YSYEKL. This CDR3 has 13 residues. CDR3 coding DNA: TGCGCCAGCAGCCAAGCTGACCAAGATACGCAGTATTTT. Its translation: CASSQADQDTQYF.

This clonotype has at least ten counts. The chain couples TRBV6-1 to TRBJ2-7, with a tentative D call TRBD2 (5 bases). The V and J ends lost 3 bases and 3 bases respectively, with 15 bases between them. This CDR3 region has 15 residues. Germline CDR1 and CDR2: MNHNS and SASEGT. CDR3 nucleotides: TGTGCCAGCAGTGATGTTCCGAGAGGGTTCTACGAGCAGTACTTC. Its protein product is CASSDVPRGFYEQYF.

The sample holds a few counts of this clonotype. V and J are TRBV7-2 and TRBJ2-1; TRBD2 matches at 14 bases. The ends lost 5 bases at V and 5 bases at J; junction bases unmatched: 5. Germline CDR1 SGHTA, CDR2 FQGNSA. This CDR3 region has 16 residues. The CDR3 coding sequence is TGTGCCAGCAGCCTCCAGGGACTAGCGGGAGACAATGAGCAGTTCTTC. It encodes CASSLQGLAGDNEQFF.

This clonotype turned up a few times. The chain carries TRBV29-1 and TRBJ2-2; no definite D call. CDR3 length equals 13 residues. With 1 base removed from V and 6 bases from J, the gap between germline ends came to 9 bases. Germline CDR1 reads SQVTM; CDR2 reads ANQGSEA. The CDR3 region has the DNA TGCAGCGTTGAAGGAGGAAGATCCGGGGAGCTGTTTTTT. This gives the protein CSVEGGRSGELFF.

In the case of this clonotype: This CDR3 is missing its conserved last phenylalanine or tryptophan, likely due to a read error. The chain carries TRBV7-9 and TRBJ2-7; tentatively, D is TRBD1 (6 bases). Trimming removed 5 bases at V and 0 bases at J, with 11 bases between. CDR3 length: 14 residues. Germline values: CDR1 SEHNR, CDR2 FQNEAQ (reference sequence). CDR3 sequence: CASSHQGGSYEQYL. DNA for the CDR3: TGTGCCAGCAGCCACCAAGGGGGCTCCTACGAGCAGTACCTC.

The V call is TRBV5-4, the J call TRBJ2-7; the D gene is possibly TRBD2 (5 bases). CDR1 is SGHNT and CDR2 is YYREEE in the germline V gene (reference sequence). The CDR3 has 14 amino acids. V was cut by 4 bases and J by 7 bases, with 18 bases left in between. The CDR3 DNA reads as TGTGCCAGCAGCCTTGAAATCCCAACGGGGGAGCAGTACTTC. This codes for CASSLEIPTGEQYF.

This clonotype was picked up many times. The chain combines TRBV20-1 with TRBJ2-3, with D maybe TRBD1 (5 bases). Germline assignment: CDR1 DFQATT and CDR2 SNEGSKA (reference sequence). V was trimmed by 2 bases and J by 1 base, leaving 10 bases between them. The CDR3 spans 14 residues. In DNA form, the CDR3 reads TGCAGTGCTAGAAGGGGCGGACGCACAGATACGCAGTATTTT. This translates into CSARRGGRTDTQYF.

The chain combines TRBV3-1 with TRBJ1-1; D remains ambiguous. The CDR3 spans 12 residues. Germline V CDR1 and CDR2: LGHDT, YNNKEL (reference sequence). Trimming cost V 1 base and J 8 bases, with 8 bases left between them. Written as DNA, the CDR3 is TGTGCCAGCAGCCAAGTGTCAGGAGAAGCTTTCTTT. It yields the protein CASSQVSGEAFF.

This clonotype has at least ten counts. The CDR3 sequence is CASSPPATDTQYF. The CDR3 DNA reads TGTGCCAGCAGTCCCCCAGCCACAGATACGCAGTATTTT. This chain connects TRBV28 to TRBJ2-3, with D uncertain. The V and J ends lost 5 bases and 2 bases respectively, with 8 bases between them. The germline V gene encodes CDR1 MDHEN and CDR2 SYDVKM. This CDR3 has 13 residues.

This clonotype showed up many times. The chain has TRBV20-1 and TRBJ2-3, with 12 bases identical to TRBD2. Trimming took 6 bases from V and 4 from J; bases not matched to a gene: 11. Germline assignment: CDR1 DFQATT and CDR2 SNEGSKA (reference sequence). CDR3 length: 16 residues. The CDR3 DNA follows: TGCAGTGCCCCCCCACAACTAGCGGGGGGCGCAGATACGCAGTATTTT. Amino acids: CSAPPQLAGGADTQYF.

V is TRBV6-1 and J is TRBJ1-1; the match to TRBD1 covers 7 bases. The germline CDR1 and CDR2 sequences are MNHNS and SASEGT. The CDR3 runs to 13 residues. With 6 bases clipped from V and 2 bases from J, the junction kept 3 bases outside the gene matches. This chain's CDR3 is CASRDRYNTEAFF. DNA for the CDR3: TGTGCCAGCAGGGACAGGTACAACACTGAAGCTTTCTTT.

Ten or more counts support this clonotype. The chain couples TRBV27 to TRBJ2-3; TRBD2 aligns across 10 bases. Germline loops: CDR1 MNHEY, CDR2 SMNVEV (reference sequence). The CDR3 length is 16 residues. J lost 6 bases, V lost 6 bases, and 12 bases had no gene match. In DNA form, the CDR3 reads TGTGCCAGCAGGGAGATACCGGGACTAGCGATTGATACGCAGTATTTT. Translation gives CASREIPGLAIDTQYF.